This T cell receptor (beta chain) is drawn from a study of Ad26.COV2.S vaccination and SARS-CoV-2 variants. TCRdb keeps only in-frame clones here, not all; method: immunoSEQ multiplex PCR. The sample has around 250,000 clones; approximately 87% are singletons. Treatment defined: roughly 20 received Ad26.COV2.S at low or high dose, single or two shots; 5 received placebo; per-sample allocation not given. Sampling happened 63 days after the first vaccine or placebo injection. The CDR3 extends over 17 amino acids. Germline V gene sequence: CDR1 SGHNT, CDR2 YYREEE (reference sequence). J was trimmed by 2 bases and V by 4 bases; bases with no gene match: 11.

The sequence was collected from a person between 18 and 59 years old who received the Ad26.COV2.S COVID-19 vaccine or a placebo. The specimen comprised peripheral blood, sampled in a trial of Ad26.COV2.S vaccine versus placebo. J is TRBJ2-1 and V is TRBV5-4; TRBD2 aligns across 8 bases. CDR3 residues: CASSERARTSPYNEQFF. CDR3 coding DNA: TGTGCCAGCAGCGAAAGGGCCCGGACTAGCCCCTACAATGAGCAGTTCTTC.